This T cell receptor beta chain came from a study of blood T cell repertoires in COVID-19. At the level of the study: There were acute and convalescent COVID-19 samples, and they came from the United States, Italy and Spain. In each case, the material was cDNA or gDNA derived from T cells, B-cell-depleted T cells, or PBMCs.

Authors' processing steps: Using reference gene primer amplification, nucleated cell counts were estimated. Assay used: immunoSEQ multiplex PCR; TCRdb lists only in-frame clones, some missing. The DNA gave D and trimming, while V, J and clone size come from that table. Counted here are under 100,000 clones, 87% occurring once; the ten biggest clones make up 17%. V shed 6 bases and J shed 4 bases, with 10 bases lying between them. Germline V gene data show CDR1 as MDHEN and CDR2 as SYDVKM. The CDR3 runs 13 residues. The sequence derives from a human donor in a cohort sampled during active COVID-19. V usage is TRBV28 and J usage is TRBJ1-5, with D unresolved. The sequenced material came from peripheral blood. CDR3 loop: CASRGGGNQPQHF. The CDR3 DNA follows: TGTGCCAGCAGGGGAGGTGGAAATCAGCCCCAGCATTTT.